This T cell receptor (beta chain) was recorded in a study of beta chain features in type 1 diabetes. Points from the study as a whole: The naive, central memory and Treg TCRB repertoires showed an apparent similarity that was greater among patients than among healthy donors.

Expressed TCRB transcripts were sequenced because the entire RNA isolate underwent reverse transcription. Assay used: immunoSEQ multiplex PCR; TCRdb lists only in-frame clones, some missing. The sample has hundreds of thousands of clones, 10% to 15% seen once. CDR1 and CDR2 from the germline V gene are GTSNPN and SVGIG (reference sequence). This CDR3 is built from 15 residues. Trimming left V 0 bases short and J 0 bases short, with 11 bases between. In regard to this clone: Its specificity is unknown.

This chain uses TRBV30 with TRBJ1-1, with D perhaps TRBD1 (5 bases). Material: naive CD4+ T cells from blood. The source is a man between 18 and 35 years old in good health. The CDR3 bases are TGTGCCTGGAGTGTACCCCCAGGGATGAACACTGAAGCTTTCTTT. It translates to CAWSVPPGMNTEAFF.